This entry is about one TCR beta chain. Its antigen remains unidentified. Produced via immunoSEQ multiplex PCR; TCRdb's table is partial and in-frame only. The sample gives some 150,000 clones, about nine tenths of which show up once; approximately 7% is in the top ten. CDR1 SGHNT and CDR2 YYREEE come from the germline V gene (reference sequence). J gave up 5 bases and V 7 bases, and 8 bases lay outside the gene matches. This CDR3 comprises 16 residues. This specimen belongs to a study of T cell responses to AZD1222 COVID-19 vaccine. Study conclusions and caveats: Unmutated variant regions are reportedly targeted by nearly half of spike-specific TCRs. None of the repertoires were sampled until the peak T cell response had passed. Only five or six AZD1222 recipients were seropositive at baseline.

The TCR originated in an adult who had recovered from COVID-19. This specimen was peripheral blood, taken after recovery from COVID-19. The V call is TRBV5-4, the J call TRBJ2-3, with 15 bases lining up with TRBD2. CDR3 sequence: CASGPGLAGGEDTQYF. The CDR3 DNA reads as TGTGCCAGCGGACCGGGACTAGCGGGAGGAGAAGATACGCAGTATTTT.